The 19 T cell receptor beta chains below were found in one sample sequenced in a study of cytomegalovirus exposure and HLA in healthy donors. 13 Jbeta primers and 60 Vbeta primers were used for the PCR. Assay used: immunoSEQ multiplex PCR; TCRdb lists only in-frame clones, some missing. Seen in this sample are roughly 40,000 clones; the ten most common clones hold over 1%. Material for sequencing was PBMCs. These receptors were taken from a man aged 25 to 40 in good health and CMV-seronegative.

The chain employs TRBV4-2 and TRBJ2-5; 9 nucleotides line up with TRBD2. The J call may be incorrect, as the DNA end agrees better with TRBJ2-7. Germline CDR1 is LGHNA and CDR2 is YNFKEQ. There are 16 residues in the CDR3. The CDR3 DNA is TGTGCCAGCAGCCAGAGGGAGACTAGCGGTTCCTACGAGCAGTACTTC. Its protein product is CASSQRETSGSYEQYF.

V usage is TRBV30 and J usage is TRBJ2-1; D might be TRBD2 (5 bases). This CDR3 is 13 amino acids long. V lost 2 bases and J 5 bases, leaving 10 bases between the germline ends. CDR1 and CDR2 from the germline V gene are GTSNPN and SVGIG (reference sequence). The CDR3 spells CAWSIGSDNEQFF. Here the CDR3 DNA reads TGTGCCTGGAGTATTGGTAGCGACAATGAGCAGTTCTTC.

The chain employs TRBV20-1 and TRBJ1-1, with D tentatively TRBD1 (6 bases). Germline CDR1 DFQATT, CDR2 SNEGSKA (reference sequence). Between the trimmed V and J ends, which lost 6 bases and 4 bases, there was a span of 9 bases. This CDR3 has 11 amino acids. This CDR3 reads CSAVGGTEAFF. CDR3 bases: TGCAGTGCGGTAGGGGGCACTGAAGCTTTCTTT.

V is TRBV4-2 and J is TRBJ2-2; TRBD2 is a possible D gene (6 bases). V lost 0 bases to trimming and J lost 6 bases, with 14 bases between them. Germline V gene sequence: CDR1 LGHNA, CDR2 YNFKEQ. The CDR3 runs to 16 residues. CDR3 loop: CASSQDLEGLPGELFF. The CDR3, as DNA: TGTGCCAGCAGCCAAGACTTGGAGGGCCTCCCCGGGGAGCTGTTTTTT.

The chain carries TRBV5-1 and TRBJ2-7, with 10 bases identical to TRBD2. The ends lost 4 bases at V and 4 bases at J; junction bases unmatched: 14. This CDR3 is 17 amino acids long. The germline gives CDR1 SGHRS, CDR2 YFSETQ. DNA for the CDR3: TGCGCCAGCAGCCCCCTCTCTAGCGGGGGACCTCAATACGAGCAGTACTTC. Translated: CASSPLSSGGPQYEQYF.

This chain joins TRBV6-5 and TRBJ1-1; D is unresolved. Germline V lookup: CDR1 MNHEY, CDR2 SVGAGI. V lost 0 bases to trimming and J lost 7 bases, with 9 bases between them. This CDR3 comprises 13 residues. CDR3 sequence: CASSYSPAGEAFF. The CDR3, as DNA: TGTGCCAGCAGTTACTCGCCAGCGGGTGAAGCTTTCTTT.

The V and J genes are TRBV10-3 and TRBJ2-7; 11 nucleotides agree with TRBD2. The CDR3 has 14 amino acids. Germline loops: CDR1 ENHRY, CDR2 SYGVKD. The junction had 5 bases not matched to a gene; V was cut back by 10 bases and J by 0 bases. The CDR3 DNA sequence: TGTGCCAGTCAGACTAGCGGGGACTCCTACGAGCAGTACTTC. Encoded protein: CASQTSGDSYEQYF.

The rearrangement uses TRBV27 and TRBJ1-2, with a tentative D call TRBD1 (5 bases). Germline-derived CDR1 and CDR2 are MNHEY and SMNVEV (reference sequence). The CDR3 runs 14 residues. Trimming removed 4 bases from V and 3 bases from J, with 12 bases in between. Here the CDR3 DNA reads TGTGCCAGCAGTTCTTCAGGGTTGGACTATGGCTACACCTTC. Protein product: CASSSSGLDYGYTF.

The V gene is TRBV6-1, the J gene TRBJ1-2; tentatively, D is TRBD1 (6 bases). V was clipped by 10 bases and J by 6 bases, with 15 bases between them. Germline V gives CDR1 MNHNS, CDR2 SASEGT. There are 12 residues in the CDR3. The CDR3 region has the DNA TGTGCCACTGAGGACAGTTTTAATGGCTACACCTTC. This gives the protein CATEDSFNGYTF.

The chain recombines TRBV4-1 with TRBJ2-5; D ambiguous. Germline V gives CDR1 MGHRA, CDR2 YSYEKL. Trimming stripped 0 bases from V and 7 bases from J, with 18 bases between. The CDR3 is 16 amino acids. CDR3 nucleotide sequence: TGCGCCAGCAGCCAAGATTTCCCCGGCAGGTTAGGGACCCAGTACTTC. Translation gives CASSQDFPGRLGTQYF.

The chain has TRBV5-1 and TRBJ2-1; a possible D gene is TRBD2 (6 bases). The germline V gene has CDR1 SGHRS and CDR2 YFSETQ. This CDR3 contains 15 residues. V gave up 1 base and J gave up 0 bases, with 8 bases separating them. The CDR3 DNA follows: TGCGCCAGCAGCTTGCCTAGCGACTCCTACAATGAGCAGTTCTTC. Residues: CASSLPSDSYNEQFF.

The chain combines TRBV6-5 with TRBJ1-1, with D uncertain. CDR1 and CDR2 (germline): MNHEY, SVGAGI. V was clipped by 2 bases and J by 5 bases, with 9 bases between them. The CDR3 extends over 13 amino acids. In DNA form, the CDR3 reads TGTGCCAGCAGTTACGAAGGCAGGACTGAAGCTTTCTTT. Translation: CASSYEGRTEAFF.

The chain joins TRBV30 to TRBJ1-2; no reliable D call. The CDR3 contains 15 residues. The V end was cut by 1 base, the J end by 6 bases, with 18 bases between. Germline CDR1 and CDR2: GTSNPN and SVGIG (reference sequence). In DNA, the CDR3 is TGTGCCTGGAGTGCAGGCAGCCGTACCTGGGATGGCTACACCTTC. Protein: CAWSAGSRTWDGYTF. The full variable domain, completed using reference TRBV30 and TRBJ1-2, is SQTIHQWPATLVQPVGSPLSLECTVEGTSNPNLYWYRQAAGRGLQLLFYSVGIGQISSEVPQNLSASRPQDRQFILSSKKLLLSDSGFYLCAWSAGSRTWDGYTFGSGTRLTVV.

The chain is built from TRBV7-2 and TRBJ1-6; 7 bases map to TRBD1. With V trimmed by 7 bases and J by 8 bases, 8 bases remained unmatched. This CDR3 spans 14 amino acids. CDR1 SGHTA and CDR2 FQGNSA come from the germline V gene. The CDR3, as DNA: TGTGCCAGCACCATTGAGGGGGCGGATTCACCCCTCCACTTT. Translated, it gives CASTIEGADSPLHF.

CDR3 protein: CASSLGGPLVGETQYF. CDR3 nucleotide sequence: TGTGCCAGCAGCTTAGGGGGGCCATTGGTAGGGGAGACCCAGTACTTC. The chain joins TRBV7-2 to TRBJ2-5, with D perhaps TRBD1 (6 bases). Germline V gene sequence: CDR1 SGHTA, CDR2 FQGNSA. This CDR3 contains 16 residues. Trimming took 1 base from V and 5 from J, leaving 17 bases between them.

The chain has TRBV9 and TRBJ2-1; TRBD2 is a possible D gene (6 bases). The V and J ends lost 0 bases and 5 bases respectively, with 12 bases between them. CDR1 is SGDLS and CDR2 is YYNGEE in the germline V gene. This CDR3 contains 15 residues. The CDR3 spells CASSVVSGEHNEQFF. CDR3 nucleotide sequence: TGTGCCAGCAGCGTAGTCTCGGGAGAACACAATGAGCAGTTCTTC.

The chain joins TRBV18 to TRBJ2-7, with 10 bases lining up with TRBD2. Germline trimming cut 3 bases from V and 4 bases from J; bases unmatched to any gene: 3. The CDR3 is 14 residues long. The germline CDR1 and CDR2 sequences are KGHSH and LQKENI. The CDR3 region has the DNA TGTGCCAGCTCACCCCAGCGGGAGGGGTACGAGCAGTACTTC. Translating it yields CASSPQREGYEQYF. Based on the CDR3 plus reference TRBV18 and TRBJ2-7, the full variable domain is NAGVMQNPRHLVRRRGQEARLRCSPMKGHSHVYWYRQLPEEGLKFMVYLQKENIIDESGMPKERFSAEFPKEGPSILRIQQVVRGDSAAYFCASSPQREGYEQYFGPGTRLTVT.

V and J are TRBV4-2 and TRBJ1-3; D gene ambiguous. The germline gives CDR1 LGHNA, CDR2 YNFKEQ. The V end was cut by 3 bases, the J end by 0 bases, with 9 bases between. The CDR3 loop spans 15 amino acids. In DNA, the CDR3 is TGTGCCAGCAGCCAGCCCGGGGACTCTGGAAACACCATATATTTT. Amino acids: CASSQPGDSGNTIYF.

The rearrangement links TRBV4-2 to TRBJ2-3, with 8 bases fitting TRBD2. CDR1 is LGHNA and CDR2 is YNFKEQ in the germline V gene. V gave up 0 bases and J gave up 7 bases; unmatched junction bases: 12. The length of the CDR3 is 17 residues. Here the CDR3 reads CASSQDPTSAMPNTQYF. DNA for the CDR3: TGTGCCAGCAGCCAAGACCCGACTAGCGCCATGCCAAATACGCAGTATTTT.